This entry is about one T cell receptor (beta chain). The data derive from a study of blood T cell repertoires in COVID-19. Study-level background: The United States, Italy and Spain were the sources of the acute and convalescent COVID-19 samples. The analysed material was cDNA or gDNA that came from T cells, B-cell-depleted T cells, or PBMCs.

Study processing details: For nucleated cells, counts were estimated from reference gene primer amplification. Repertoires were generated with immunoSEQ multiplex PCR, while TCRdb's copy carries only in-frame clones and drops some. V and J calls and clone size come straight from that table; D and trimming were deduced from the DNA. The table shows around 140,000 clones, with approximately 84% occurring only once. With 6 bases clipped from V and 3 bases from J, the junction kept 4 bases outside the gene matches. Per the germline V gene, CDR1 is KGHSH and CDR2 is LQKENI. CDR3 size: 13 residues. The genes are TRBV18 and TRBJ2-7; 8 bases align to TRBD2. Sequences were obtained from peripheral blood. The TCR comes from a human donor in a cohort sampled during active COVID-19. The CDR3 DNA reads as TGTGCCAGCTCTCCGGGGGGGAACTACGAGCAGTACTTC. Its translation: CASSPGGNYEQYF.